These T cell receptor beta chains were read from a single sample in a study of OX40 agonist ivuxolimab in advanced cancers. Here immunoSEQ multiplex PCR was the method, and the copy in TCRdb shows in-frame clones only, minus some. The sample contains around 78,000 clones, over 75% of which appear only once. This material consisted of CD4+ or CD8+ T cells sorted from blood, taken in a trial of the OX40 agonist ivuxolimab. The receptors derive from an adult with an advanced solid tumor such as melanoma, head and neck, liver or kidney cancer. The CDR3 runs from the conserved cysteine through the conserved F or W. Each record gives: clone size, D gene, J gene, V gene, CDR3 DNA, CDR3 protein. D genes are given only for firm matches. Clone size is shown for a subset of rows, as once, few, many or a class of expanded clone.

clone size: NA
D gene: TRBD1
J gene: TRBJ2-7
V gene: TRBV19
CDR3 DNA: TGTGCCAGTAGCAGGGGGCAACAGTCCTACGAGCAGTACTTC
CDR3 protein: CASSRGQQSYEQYF

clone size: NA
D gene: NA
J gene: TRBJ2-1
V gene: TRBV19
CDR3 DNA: TGTGCCAGTAGTATATGGGAACCAGGGTCCCCCTTTAGCTCCTACAATGAGCAGTTCTTC
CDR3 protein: CASSIWEPGSPFSSYNEQFF

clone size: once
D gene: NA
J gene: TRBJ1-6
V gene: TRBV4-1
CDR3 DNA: TGCGCCAGCAGCCAAGCCCCGGGGGCGATGCGGAATTCACCCCTCCACTTT
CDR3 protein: CASSQAPGAMRNSPLHF

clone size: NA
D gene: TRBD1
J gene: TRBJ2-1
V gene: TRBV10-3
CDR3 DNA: TGTGCCATCAGTGGCTCCGGGACAGCCGCCTACAATGAGCAGTTCTTC
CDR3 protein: CAISGSGTAAYNEQFF

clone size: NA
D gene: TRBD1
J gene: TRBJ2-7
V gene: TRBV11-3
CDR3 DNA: TGTGCCAGCAGCGGCCGGACAGGGGTTGGGACCAACGAGCAGTACTTC
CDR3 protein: CASSGRTGVGTNEQYF

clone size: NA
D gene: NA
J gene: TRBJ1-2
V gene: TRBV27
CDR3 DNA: TGTGCCAGCAGTGAGGGCGGGGGGGCTCTATTCTATGGCTACACCTTC
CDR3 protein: CASSEGGGALFYGYTF

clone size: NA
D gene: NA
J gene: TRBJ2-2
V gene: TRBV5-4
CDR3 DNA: TGTGCCAGCAGCCAAGAGAGAGCCAACACCGGGGAGCTGTTTTTT
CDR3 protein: CASSQERANTGELFF

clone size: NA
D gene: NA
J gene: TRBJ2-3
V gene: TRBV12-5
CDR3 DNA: TGTGCTAGTGGTACCCAACAGGGCGGTTGGACAGATACGCAGTATTTT
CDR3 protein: CASGTQQGGWTDTQYF

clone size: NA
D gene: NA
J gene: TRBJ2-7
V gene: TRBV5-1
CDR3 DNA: TGCGCCAGCAGCCGCCCCTCAGACTTTAGCTCCTACGAGCAGTACTTC
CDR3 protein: CASSRPSDFSSYEQYF

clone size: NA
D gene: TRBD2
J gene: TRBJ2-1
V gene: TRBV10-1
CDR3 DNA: TGCGCCAGCAGTGAGTCGAAAGGGTTGATTAGCGGGAAACACGGCTACAATGAGCAGTTCTTC
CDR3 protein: CASSESKGLISGKHGYNEQFF

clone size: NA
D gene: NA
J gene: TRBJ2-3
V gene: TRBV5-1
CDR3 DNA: TGCGCCAGCAGCTTGGGGGGATCAGGGGGCACAGATACGCAGTATTTT
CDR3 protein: CASSLGGSGGTDTQYF

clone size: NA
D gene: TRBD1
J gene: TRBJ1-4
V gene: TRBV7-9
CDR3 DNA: TGTGCCAGCAGCTTGATACGGACAGGGAAAAATGAAAAACTGTTTTTT
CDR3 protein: CASSLIRTGKNEKLFF

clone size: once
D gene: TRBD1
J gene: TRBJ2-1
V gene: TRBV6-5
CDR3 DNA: TGTGCCAGCAGACGCGACAGGGGCCCCTACAATGAGCAGTTCTTC
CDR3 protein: CASRRDRGPYNEQFF

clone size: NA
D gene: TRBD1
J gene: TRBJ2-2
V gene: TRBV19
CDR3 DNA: TGTGCCAGTGGCTTCGGGACAGGGGGCCTGGCGTACACCGGGGAGCTGTTTTTT
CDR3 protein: CASGFGTGGLAYTGELFF

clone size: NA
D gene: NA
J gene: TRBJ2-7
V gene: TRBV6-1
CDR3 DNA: TGTGCCAGCAGTGATTGGCCCTTCCCCGAGCAGTACTTC
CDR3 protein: CASSDWPFPEQYF

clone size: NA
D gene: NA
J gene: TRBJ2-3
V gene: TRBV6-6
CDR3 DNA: TGTGCCAGCAGCGCTTCGAACAGGAACACAGATACGCAGTATTTT
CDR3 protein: CASSASNRNTDTQYF

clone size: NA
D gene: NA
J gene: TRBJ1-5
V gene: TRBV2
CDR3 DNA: TGTGCCAGCAGTGTTGAGTCCAATCAGCCCCAGCATTTT
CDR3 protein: CASSVESNQPQHF

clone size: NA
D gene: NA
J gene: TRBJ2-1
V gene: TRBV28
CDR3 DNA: TGTGCCAGCAGTTTATACCCCAATGAGCAGTTCTTC
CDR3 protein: CASSLYPNEQFF

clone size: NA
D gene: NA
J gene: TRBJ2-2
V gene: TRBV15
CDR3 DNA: TGTGCCACTTCAAGCACCGGGGAGCTGTTTTTT
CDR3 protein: CATSSTGELFF

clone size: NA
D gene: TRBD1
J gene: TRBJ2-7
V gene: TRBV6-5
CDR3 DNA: TGTGCCAGCAGACAAGGGGGCGCCGTCTACGAGCAGTACTTC
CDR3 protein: CASRQGGAVYEQYF

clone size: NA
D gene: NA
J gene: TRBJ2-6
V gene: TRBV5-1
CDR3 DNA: TGCGCCAGCAGCTTGGGGGGACTGAACTCTGGGGCCAACGTCCTGACTTTC
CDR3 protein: CASSLGGLNSGANVLTF

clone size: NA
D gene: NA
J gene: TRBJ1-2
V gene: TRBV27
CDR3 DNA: TGTGCCAGCAGTTTATCGTTAGGCAGGGGCTACACCTTC
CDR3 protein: CASSLSLGRGYTF

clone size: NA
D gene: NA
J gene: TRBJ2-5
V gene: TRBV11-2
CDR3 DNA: TGTGCCAGCAGCCTTTCGGGCCAAGAGACCCAGTACTTC
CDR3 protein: CASSLSGQETQYF

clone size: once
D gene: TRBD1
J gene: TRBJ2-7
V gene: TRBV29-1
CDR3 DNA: TGCAGCGTTGCGGGACAGGGGGCAGTGATTGGGGAGCAGTACTTC
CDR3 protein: CSVAGQGAVIGEQYF

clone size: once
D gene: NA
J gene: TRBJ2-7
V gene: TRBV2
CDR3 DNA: TGTGCCAGCACGAAGGGGCAGGGGAGATACGAGCAGTACTTC
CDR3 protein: CASTKGQGRYEQYF

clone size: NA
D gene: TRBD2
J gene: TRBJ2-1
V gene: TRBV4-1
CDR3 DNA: TGCGCCAGCAGCCAATCTAGCGGGATTCGGGTCAATGAGCAGTTCTTC
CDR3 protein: CASSQSSGIRVNEQFF

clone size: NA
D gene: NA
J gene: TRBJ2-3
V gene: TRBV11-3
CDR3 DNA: TGTGCCAGCAGCTTAGATTGGGGGTCTACCTCATGGGCAGATACGCAGTATTTT
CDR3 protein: CASSLDWGSTSWADTQYF

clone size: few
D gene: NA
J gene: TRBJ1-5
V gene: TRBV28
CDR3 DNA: TGTGCCAGCAGTTTAGGATCCAGGGTGGGGGATTATAGCAATCAGCCCCAGCATTTT
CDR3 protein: CASSLGSRVGDYSNQPQHF

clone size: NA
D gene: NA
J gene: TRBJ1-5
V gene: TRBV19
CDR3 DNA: TGTGCCAGTAGTAATGCGGCTTTCCGAAATCAGCCCCAGCATTTT
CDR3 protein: CASSNAAFRNQPQHF

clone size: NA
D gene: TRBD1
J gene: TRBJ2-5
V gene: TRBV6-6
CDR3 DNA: TGTGCCAGCAACCCCGGGCTCGGACAGGGTACGACCCAGTACTTC
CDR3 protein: CASNPGLGQGTTQYF

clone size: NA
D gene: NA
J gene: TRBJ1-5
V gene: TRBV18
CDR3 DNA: TGTGCCAGCTCCCCTTTAAGACAGTCCCAGAAGCCCCAGCATTTT
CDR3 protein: CASSPLRQSQKPQHF

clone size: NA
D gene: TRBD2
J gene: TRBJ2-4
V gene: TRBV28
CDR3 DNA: TGTGCCAGCAGTTTGACTAGCCTAGCCAAAAACATTCAGTACTTC
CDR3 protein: CASSLTSLAKNIQYF

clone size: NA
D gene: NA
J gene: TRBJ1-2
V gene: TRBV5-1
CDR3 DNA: TGCGCCAGCAGCAAGGACGACAGCTATGGCTACACCTTC
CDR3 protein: CASSKDDSYGYTF

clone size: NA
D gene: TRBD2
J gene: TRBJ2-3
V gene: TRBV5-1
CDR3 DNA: TGCGCCAGCAGCGTCCTAGCGGGAAGCGAGGATACGCAGTATTTT
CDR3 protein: CASSVLAGSEDTQYF

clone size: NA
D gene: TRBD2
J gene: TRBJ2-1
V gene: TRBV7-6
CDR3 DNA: TGTGCCAGCAGCTTACTAGCGGGCCTTTACAATGAGCAGTTCTTC
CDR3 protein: CASSLLAGLYNEQFF

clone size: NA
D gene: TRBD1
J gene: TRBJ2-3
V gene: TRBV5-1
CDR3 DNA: TGCGCCAGCAGCCTAGGGACAGGCTCTCGCACAGATACGCAGTATTTT
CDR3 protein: CASSLGTGSRTDTQYF

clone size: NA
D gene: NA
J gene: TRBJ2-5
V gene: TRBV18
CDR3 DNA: TGTGCCAGCTCACCGAGAGAGACCCAGTACTTC
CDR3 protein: CASSPRETQYF

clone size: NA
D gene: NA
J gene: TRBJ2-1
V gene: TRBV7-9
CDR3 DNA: TGTGCCAGCAGCCCCCGCCTGGGTAATGAGCAGTTCTTC
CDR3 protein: CASSPRLGNEQFF

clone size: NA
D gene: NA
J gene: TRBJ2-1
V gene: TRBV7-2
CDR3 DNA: TGTGCCAGCAGCCCCCGGGGGGCGGGAATTCAGCAGTTCTTC
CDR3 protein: CASSPRGAGIQQFF

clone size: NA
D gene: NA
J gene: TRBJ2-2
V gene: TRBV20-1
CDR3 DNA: TGCAGTGCACGTCGGACCGGGGAGCTGTTTTTT
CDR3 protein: CSARRTGELFF

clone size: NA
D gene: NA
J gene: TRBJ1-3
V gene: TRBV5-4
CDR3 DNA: TGTGCCAGCAGCTTTACCGGGGGCTTGGCTGGAAACACCATATATTTT
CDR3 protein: CASSFTGGLAGNTIYF

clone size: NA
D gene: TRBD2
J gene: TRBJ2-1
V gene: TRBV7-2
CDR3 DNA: TGTGCCAGCAGCTCCGGACTAGCGGGAGGGCTAGAACAGTTCTTC
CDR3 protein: CASSSGLAGGLEQFF

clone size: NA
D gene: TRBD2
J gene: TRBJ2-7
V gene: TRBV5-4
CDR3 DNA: TGTGCCAGCAGCTTGGATCCTAGCGGGAGAAACTACGAGCAGTACTTC
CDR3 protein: CASSLDPSGRNYEQYF

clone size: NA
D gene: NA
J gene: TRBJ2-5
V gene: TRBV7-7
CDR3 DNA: TGTGCCAGCAGCCAAGGGAGTGTCCAAGAGACCCAGTACTTC
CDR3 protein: CASSQGSVQETQYF

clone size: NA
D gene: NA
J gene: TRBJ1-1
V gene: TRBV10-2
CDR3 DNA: TGCGCCAGCAGCCGGGACACCTACACTGAAGCTTTCTTT
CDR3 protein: CASSRDTYTEAFF

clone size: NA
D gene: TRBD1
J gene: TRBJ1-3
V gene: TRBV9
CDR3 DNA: TGTGCCAGCAGCTCACAGGGGGCCCCTGGAAACACCATATATTTT
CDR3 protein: CASSSQGAPGNTIYF

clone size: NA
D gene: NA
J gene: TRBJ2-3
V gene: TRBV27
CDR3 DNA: TGTGCCAGCAGAGGGGTTTGGACAGATACGCAGTATTTT
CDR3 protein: CASRGVWTDTQYF

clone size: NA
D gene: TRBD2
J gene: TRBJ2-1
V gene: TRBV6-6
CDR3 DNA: TGTGCCAGCAGTTACTCTACTGGGACTAGTTCGTATGAGCAGTTCTTC
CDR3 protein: CASSYSTGTSSYEQFF

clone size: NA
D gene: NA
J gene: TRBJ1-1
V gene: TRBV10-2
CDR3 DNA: TGCGCCAGCAGTAAAGGGTCCACTGAAGCTTTCTTT
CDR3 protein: CASSKGSTEAFF

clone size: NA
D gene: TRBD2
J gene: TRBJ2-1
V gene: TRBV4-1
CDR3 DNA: TGCGCCAGCAGCCCGACTAGCGGGGGAAGGGCCAGATCCTACAATGAGCAGTTCTTC
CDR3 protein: CASSPTSGGRARSYNEQFF

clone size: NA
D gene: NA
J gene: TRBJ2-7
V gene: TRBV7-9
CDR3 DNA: TGTGCCAGCCGCCCCGGACTTCTAGGTATACGCGAGCAGTACTTC
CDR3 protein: CASRPGLLGIREQYF

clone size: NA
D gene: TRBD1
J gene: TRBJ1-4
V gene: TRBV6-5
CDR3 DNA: TGTGCCAGCAGTCGACAGACAGGGAGTGAAAAACTGTTTTTT
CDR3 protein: CASSRQTGSEKLFF

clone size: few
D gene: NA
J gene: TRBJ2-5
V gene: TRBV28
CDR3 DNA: TGTGCCAGCAGTTCCCCGGTAGCCGGTGAGACCCAGTACTTC
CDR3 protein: CASSSPVAGETQYF